A selection of T cell receptor beta chains follows, all from one sample in a study of T cell responses to AZD1222 COVID-19 vaccine. This table comes from immunoSEQ multiplex PCR, and its TCRdb copy is limited to in-frame clones, with some not included. The sample lists 200,000 or so clones, about 93% occurring once. The material was peripheral blood, obtained 28 days after the second AZD1222 dose. These receptors were obtained from an adult who received the AZD1222 COVID-19 vaccine. The CDR3 runs from the conserved cysteine through the conserved F or W. Fields, in order: clone size, D gene, V gene, J gene, CDR3 protein, CDR3 DNA. A D gene is named only where the DNA matches it firmly. Clone size is not always given. Where it is, it says once, few, many or a class for expanded clones.

size: -; D: -; V: TRBV6-2/TRBV6-3; J: TRBJ1-2; CDR3: CASSYGRTYGYTF; DNA: TGTGCCAGCAGTTATGGGCGGACCTATGGCTACACCTTC
size: -; D: TRBD1; V: TRBV20-1; J: TRBJ1-2; CDR3: CSATRGNGYTF; DNA: TGCAGTGCTACCAGGGGGAATGGCTACACCTTC
size: -; D: -; V: TRBV29-1; J: TRBJ2-7; CDR3: CSVVRSSYEQYF; DNA: TGCAGCGTTGTTCGAAGCTCCTACGAGCAGTACTTC
size: -; D: -; V: TRBV12-3/TRBV12-4; J: TRBJ1-1; CDR3: CASSLRSEAFF; DNA: TGTGCCAGCAGTTTGAGGAGCGAAGCTTTCTTT
size: -; D: -; V: TRBV3-1/TRBV3-2; J: TRBJ2-2; CDR3: CASSQVGTNTGELFF; DNA: TGTGCCAGCAGCCAAGTTGGGACCAACACCGGGGAGCTGTTTTTT
size: once; D: -; V: TRBV7-9; J: TRBJ1-4; CDR3: CASTLGQSNEKLFF; DNA: TGTGCCAGCACACTGGGGCAGTCTAATGAAAAACTGTTTTTT
size: -; D: TRBD1; V: TRBV19; J: TRBJ1-2; CDR3: CASSLGQGSYGYTF; DNA: TGTGCCAGTAGTCTCGGACAGGGATCCTATGGCTACACCTTC
size: few; D: -; V: TRBV11-2; J: TRBJ1-2; CDR3: CASSFAPSNLYGYTF; DNA: TGTGCCAGCAGCTTTGCGCCATCAAACCTCTATGGCTACACCTTC
size: -; D: -; V: TRBV28; J: TRBJ1-5; CDR3: CASSSTGHQRQPQHF; DNA: TGTGCCAGCAGTTCAACAGGCCACCAAAGGCAGCCCCAGCATTTT
size: -; D: -; V: TRBV9; J: TRBJ1-2; CDR3: CASSVGLGSNYGYTF; DNA: TGTGCCAGCAGCGTAGGCCTGGGTTCGAACTATGGCTACACCTTC
size: -; D: -; V: TRBV7-2; J: TRBJ1-6; CDR3: CATITGLLGSPLHF; DNA: TGTGCCACGATCACCGGGCTCTTAGGGTCACCCCTCCACTTT
size: -; D: TRBD1; V: TRBV7-9; J: TRBJ2-1; CDR3: CASRVGTGINEQFF; DNA: TGTGCCAGCAGGGTAGGGACAGGGATCAATGAGCAGTTCTTC
size: -; D: -; V: TRBV6-2/TRBV6-3; J: TRBJ2-1; CDR3: CASSYSQNRGRITHNEQFF; DNA: TGTGCCAGCAGTTACTCCCAGAACCGGGGGAGGATTACTCACAATGAGCAGTTCTTC
size: -; D: -; V: TRBV20-1; J: TRBJ1-2; CDR3: CSARDDGYTF; DNA: TGCAGTGCTAGAGATGATGGCTACACCTTC
size: -; D: -; V: TRBV18; J: TRBJ1-4; CDR3: CASSPPQGTEKLFF; DNA: TGTGCCAGCTCGCCTCCCCAGGGGACTGAAAAACTGTTTTTT
size: -; D: TRBD2; V: TRBV19; J: TRBJ2-3; CDR3: CASSRSSGGPNTDTQYF; DNA: TGTGCCAGTAGTAGGTCTAGCGGGGGCCCCAACACAGATACGCAGTATTTT
size: once; D: TRBD1; V: TRBV2; J: TRBJ1-2; CDR3: CASSPGQVYDGYTF; DNA: TGTGCCAGCAGTCCGGGACAGGTTTACGATGGCTACACCTTC
size: -; D: TRBD1; V: TRBV9; J: TRBJ1-6; CDR3: CASSVEGGQGSSPLHF; DNA: TGTGCCAGCAGCGTGGAAGGTGGACAGGGGAGTTCACCCCTCCACTTT
size: -; D: TRBD1; V: TRBV7-9; J: TRBJ1-1; CDR3: CASSTPGGKTPGTEAFF; DNA: TGTGCCAGCAGCACTCCAGGGGGCAAGACACCGGGCACTGAAGCTTTCTTT
size: -; D: -; V: TRBV7-2; J: TRBJ2-7; CDR3: CASSLVVGGAYEQYF; DNA: TGTGCCAGCAGCTTAGTGGTCGGGGGCGCGTACGAGCAGTACTTC
size: -; D: -; V: TRBV16; J: TRBJ1-5; CDR3: CASSPRAAAQHF; DNA: TGTGCCAGCAGCCCCCGGGCAGCAGCCCAGCATTTT
size: -; D: -; V: TRBV5-1; J: TRBJ1-2; CDR3: CASSYGTAYGYTF; DNA: TGCGCCAGCAGCTACGGGACGGCTTATGGCTACACCTTC